This TCR beta chain originates from a study of control samples from healthy donors and cancer patients. This CDR3 contains 14 residues. Germline lookup yields CDR1 MNHEY and CDR2 SVGAGI. J gave up 2 bases and V 6 bases, and 6 bases lay outside the gene matches. This table comes from immunoSEQ multiplex PCR, and its TCRdb copy is limited to in-frame clones, with some not included. The data hold around 97,000 clones, with around nine tenths observed a single time. The TCR originated in a man aged 55 to 69 with lung cancer. The sequencing sample was made of PBMCs. The rearrangement links TRBV6-5 to TRBJ2-5, with 7 bases aligning to TRBD1. The CDR3 loop is CASRLMTGQETQYF. The CDR3 nucleotides read TGTGCCAGCAGACTGATGACAGGGCAAGAGACCCAGTACTTC.